This T cell receptor (beta chain) was retrieved from a study of blood T cell repertoires in COVID-19. Whole-study context: T cells, B-cell-depleted T cells, or PBMCs provided the cDNA or gDNA that served as material.

Authors' analysis steps: Estimated nucleated cell counts came from reference gene primer amplification. The repertoire was sequenced with immunoSEQ multiplex PCR; TCRdb's copy has only in-frame clones and lacks some. V and J calls and clone size are given by that table; D and trimming were obtained from the DNA. The sample consists of about 190,000 clones, 75% to 90% of them appearing once. Per germline, CDR1 LGHNA and CDR2 YNFKEQ. The V end was cut by 1 base, the J end by 5 bases, with 12 bases between. The CDR3 length is 15 residues. The source is a man aged 55 to 69 with acute or convalescent COVID-19. The sample taken for sequencing was peripheral blood. V is TRBV4-2 and J is TRBJ1-5; perhaps TRBD1 as D (5 bases). The CDR3 region is CASSQAGERDQPQHF. The CDR3 DNA reads as TGTGCCAGCAGCCAAGCGGGGGAGCGGGATCAGCCCCAGCATTTT.